What follows is one T cell receptor beta chain and its context. Its antigen remains unknown. The data are from a study of OX40 agonist ivuxolimab in advanced cancers. The study, taken as a whole, reports: Nonresponders included some who also had low normalized T-cell clonal expansion. No antigen was identified for the clonally expanded peripheral T cells. With doses of 0.1-3.0 mg/kg, partial responders showed among the lowest clonal expansion.

Trimming left V 2 bases short and J 4 bases short, with 6 bases between. The CDR3 spans 13 residues. Germline V gene lookup returns CDR1 MGHRA and CDR2 YSYEKL. The method was immunoSEQ multiplex PCR; TCRdb's version includes in-frame clones alone and lacks a portion of them. The table lists approximately 60,000 clones, roughly 89% of them singletons. It was autoimmune disease history or systemic immunosuppression that excluded patients. The input for sequencing was CD4+ or CD8+ T cells sorted from blood, taken in a trial of the OX40 agonist ivuxolimab. This TCR was sampled from an adult with an advanced solid tumor such as melanoma, head and neck, liver or kidney cancer. V gene TRBV4-1 combines with J gene TRBJ2-1, with D unclear. CDR3 DNA: TGCGCCAGCAGCCAAACCTTATACAATGAGCAGTTCTTC. Its translation is CASSQTLYNEQFF.